This T cell receptor (beta chain) appears in the sequencing data of a study of blood T cell repertoires in COVID-19. For the study at large: Specimens from acute and convalescent COVID-19 originated in the United States, Italy and Spain. Sample material is recorded as cDNA or gDNA derived from T cells, B-cell-depleted T cells, or PBMCs.

V dropped 2 bases and J dropped 5; count of bases not matched to a gene: 6. Per germline, CDR1 MNHNS and CDR2 SASEGT. The CDR3 has 14 amino acids. Participant ages covered about 18 to 89 years across some 25 US areas. Using immunoSEQ multiplex PCR, the repertoire was profiled, and TCRdb retains in-frame clones only, with some absent. The data hold roughly 150,000 clones, with approximately 84% observed a single time. V is TRBV6-1 and J is TRBJ2-7, with TRBD1 matching 7 bases. Specimen: PBMCs or T cells enriched from blood (not recorded which). The source of this sequence is a man in his fifties or sixties in a cohort exposed to, infected with or recovered from COVID-19 (not recorded which). CDR3 sequence reads: CASSEWADRDEQYF. The CDR3 nucleotides are TGTGCCAGCAGTGAATGGGCAGACAGGGACGAGCAGTACTTC.